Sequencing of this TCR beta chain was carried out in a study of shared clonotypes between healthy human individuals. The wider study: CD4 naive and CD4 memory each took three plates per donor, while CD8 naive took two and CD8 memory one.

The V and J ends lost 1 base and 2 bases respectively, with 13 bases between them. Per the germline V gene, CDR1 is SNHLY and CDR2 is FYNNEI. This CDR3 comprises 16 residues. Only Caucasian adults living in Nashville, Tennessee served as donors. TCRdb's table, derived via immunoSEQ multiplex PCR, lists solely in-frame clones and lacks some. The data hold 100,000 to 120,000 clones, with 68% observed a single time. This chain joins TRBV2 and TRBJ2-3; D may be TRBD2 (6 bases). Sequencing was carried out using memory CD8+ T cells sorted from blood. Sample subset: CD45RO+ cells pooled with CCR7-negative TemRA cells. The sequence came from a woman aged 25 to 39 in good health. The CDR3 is CASSEVEAGFTDTQYF. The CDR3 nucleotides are TGTGCCAGCAGTGAAGTAGAGGCGGGATTCACAGATACGCAGTATTTT.